In this sample, the clone carrying this T cell receptor beta chain turned up once. This sample was taken from a study of blood T cell repertoires in COVID-19. Study context: The study drew acute and convalescent COVID-19 samples from the United States, Italy and Spain. Sample material is recorded as cDNA or gDNA derived from T cells, B-cell-depleted T cells, or PBMCs.

As processed by the authors: Estimated nucleated cell counts came from reference gene primer amplification. TCRdb's copy holds only in-frame clones and misses some; the assay was immunoSEQ multiplex PCR. The V and J calls and clone size are taken from that table; D and trimming were inferred from the DNA. Here the sample spans a few hundred thousand clones, roughly 85% being singletons. Trimming shortened V by 3 bases and J by 4 bases, and 11 bases separated the two germline ends. The CDR3 covers 15 residues. Germline V gene sequence: CDR1 SGDLS, CDR2 YYNGEE. Sequencing was carried out using peripheral blood. The clonotype originates from a human donor in a cohort sampled during active COVID-19. The rearrangement uses TRBV9 and TRBJ2-6, with D tentatively TRBD1 (5 bases). CDR3 protein: CASSAGFTGANVLTF. In DNA, the CDR3 is TGTGCCAGCAGCGCAGGGTTTACAGGGGCCAACGTCCTGACTTTC.